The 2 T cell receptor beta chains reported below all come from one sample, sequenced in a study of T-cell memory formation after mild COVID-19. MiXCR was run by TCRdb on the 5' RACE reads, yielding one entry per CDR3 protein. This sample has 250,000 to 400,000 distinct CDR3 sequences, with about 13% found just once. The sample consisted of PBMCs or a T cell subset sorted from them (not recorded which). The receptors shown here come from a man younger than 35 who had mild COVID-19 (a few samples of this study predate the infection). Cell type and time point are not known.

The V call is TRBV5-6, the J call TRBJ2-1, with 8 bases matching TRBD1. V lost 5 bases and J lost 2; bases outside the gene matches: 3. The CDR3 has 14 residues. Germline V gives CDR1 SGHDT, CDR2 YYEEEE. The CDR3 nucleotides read TGTGCCAGCAGGCTGGACAGGGCCTACAATGAGCAGTTCTTC. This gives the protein CASRLDRAYNEQFF. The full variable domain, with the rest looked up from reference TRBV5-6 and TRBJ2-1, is DAGVTQSPTHLIKTRGQQVTLRCSPKSGHDTVSWYQQALGQGPQFIFQYYEEEERQRGNFPDRFSGHQFPNYSSELNVNALLLGDSALYLCASRLDRAYNEQFFGPGTRLTVL.

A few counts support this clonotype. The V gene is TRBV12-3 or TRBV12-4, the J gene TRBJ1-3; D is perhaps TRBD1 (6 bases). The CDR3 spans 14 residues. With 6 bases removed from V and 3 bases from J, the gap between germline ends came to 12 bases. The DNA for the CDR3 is TGTGCCAGCAGGGCAGCAGGGGTTGGAAACACCATATATTTT. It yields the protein CASRAAGVGNTIYF.